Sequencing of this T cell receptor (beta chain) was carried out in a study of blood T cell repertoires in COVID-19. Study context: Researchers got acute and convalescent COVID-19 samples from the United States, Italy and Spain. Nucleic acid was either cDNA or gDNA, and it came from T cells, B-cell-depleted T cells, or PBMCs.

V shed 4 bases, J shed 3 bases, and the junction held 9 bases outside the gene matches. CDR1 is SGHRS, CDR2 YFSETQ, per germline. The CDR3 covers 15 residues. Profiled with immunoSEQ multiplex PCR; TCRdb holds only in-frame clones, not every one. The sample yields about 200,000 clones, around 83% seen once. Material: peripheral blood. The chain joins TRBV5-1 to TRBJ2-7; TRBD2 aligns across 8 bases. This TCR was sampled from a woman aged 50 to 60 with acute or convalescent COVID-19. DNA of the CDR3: TGCGCCAGCAGCCGGGGGGGAAGCGGAGACTACGAGCAGTACTTC. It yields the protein CASSRGGSGDYEQYF.